This T cell receptor beta chain was documented in a study of breast tumors, draining lymph nodes, adjacent tissues. Study-wide results and caveats: Compared with lymph nodes, tumors were less diverse; compared with nontumor tissue, more. That most tumor T cells come from lymph nodes remained unproven. Most tumor T cells seemingly derive from lymph node, then expand in tumor.

From the multiplex PCR reads, TCRdb called clonotypes with MiXCR, one entry per CDR3 protein. The sample holds approximately 230,000 distinct CDR3 sequences; less than 40% are singletons and the top ten take under 4.5%. Germline CDR1 SEHNR, CDR2 FQNEAQ (reference sequence). The CDR3 is made up of 16 amino acids. V was trimmed by 5 bases and J by 0 bases, leaving 13 bases between them. Breast cancer patients provided tissue from their axillary draining lymph nodes. This clonotype has ten or more counts. The antigen is undetermined. J is TRBJ2-2 and V is TRBV7-9, with D possibly TRBD2 on 5 matching bases. This clonotype was obtained from a female donor with breast cancer. Some clones in this sample may be carry-over from other donors' samples. The sequenced sample consisted of axillary lymph node tissue. CDR3 nucleotide sequence: TGTGCCAGCAGCCCCTTTCGAGCGGCGAACACCGGGGAGCTGTTTTTT. Its protein is CASSPFRAANTGELFF. Supplemented by reference TRBV7-9 and TRBJ2-2, the full variable domain reads DTGVSQNPRHKITKRGQNVTFRCDPISEHNRLYWYRQTLGQGPEFLTYFQNEAQLEKSRLLSDRFSAERPKGSFSTLEIQRTEQGDSAMYLCASSPFRAANTGELFFGEGSRLTVL.